Sequencing of this T cell receptor (beta chain) was carried out in a study of T cells in Graves' hyperthyroidism and ophthalmopathy (dated by TCRdb to the late 2010s). Some background on the complete study: Peripheral blood samples were taken at initial diagnosis, before any treatment was given. The approximately 90 discovery patients were divided at random into training and test sets in a 7:3 ratio. In addition, the study compared T-cell repertoires in thyroid tissue and in blood from five to seven Graves' hyperthyroidism patients. Prospective prediction of ophthalmopathy was tested in an independent validation cohort of 18 to 20 hyperthyroidism patients and 17 patients who later progressed to ophthalmopathy. A discovery cohort of around 100 patients, approximately 44 with Graves' ophthalmopathy and 55 to 60 with stable Graves' hyperthyroidism, was used to find distinguishing TCR V-J signatures. After sampling, hyperthyroidism patients received methimazole starting at 30 mg daily, and ophthalmopathy patients received high-dose intravenous methylprednisolone. The paper reports TCR Vbeta CDR3 sequencing of some 140 peripheral blood samples: over 40 ophthalmopathy, fewer than 80 hyperthyroidism and 17 progressor patients. Findings and caveats that apply to the study as a whole: A model built on a 13 V-J signature distinguished ophthalmopathy from stable hyperthyroidism, reaching around 88% sensitivity and around 81% specificity in cross-validation and 80%/75% in testing. In validation, the model predicted progression to ophthalmopathy a median of roughly 6.1 months before onset, with approximately 68% sensitivity and 72.22% specificity. No statistical method was used to set the sample size in advance, and investigators knew the group allocation. Most expanded thyroid clonotypes (frequency above 0.001) were also detected in blood, a finding suggesting that blood repertoires may reflect thyroid immune responses.

The table lists this clonotype with many counts. There is no known antigen for this receptor. No clone much larger than this one lies a single base away; base qualities are absent. Ophthalmopathy patients had moderately to severely active disease, Clinical Activity Score of at least 3, NOSPECS grade of at least 4, and duration under 3 months. Exclusion was applied to patients with uncontrolled infections, other autoimmune diseases, pregnancy or lactation. Diagnoses relied on clinical symptoms, serum thyroxine and TRAb, thyroid ultrasound and orbital computed tomography. PBMCs were separated from roughly 10 ml of fresh peripheral blood using Ficoll-Paque density gradient centrifugation. Trizol reagent was used to extract total RNA, and RNA quality was then checked on an Agilent 2100 Bioanalyzer. There are 15 amino acids in the CDR3, from cysteine to phenylalanine inclusive. The kept DNA is CDR3 alone, 45 bases in frame from the first base. V drops 5 bases and J drops 0 bases, leaving 13 bases in between. From the germline V gene (reference sequence), CDR1 is MNHEY and CDR2 is SMNVEV.

The TCR beta CDR3 regions were amplified from RNA transcripts. For the first round of RT-PCR on the TCR CDR3, the HTBI primer set was used together with the Qiagen OneStep RT-PCR kit. A second multiplex PCR round built the libraries, followed by size selection and purification. Libraries were sequenced paired-end with 100 bp reads on an Illumina HiSeq2000. The original pipeline was this. SOAPnuke was used to process the raw data, removing reads that contained adapters or uncalled bases, had a mean Phred below 15, or lacked an exact match to the constant primer or identifier. COPE v1.2.5 was used to merge high-quality paired reads, and clonotypes were defined as unique nucleotide sequences. MiTCR v1.1 was used to align the clonotypes against IMGT TRBV, TRBD and TRBJ reference segments. The analysis was restricted to V-J combinations with a frequency above 0.0001, which together covered 99% to 99.2% of the repertoires. The TCS score was defined as the ratio of F50 (clonal expansion) to E x V (chaos), calculated using BLOSUM62-based TCRdist between CDR3 peptides within each V-J. Welch's t-statistics and random forest reduced approximately 520 V-J features to roughly 13, which were used in a naive Bayes classifier (R e1071). TCRdb passed the public sequencing reads through fastp at Q25 and MiXCR, retaining productive beta sequences. Each record represents a unique CDR3 protein, reported with the most common genes and DNA among its rows. TCRdb's processing, not the authors', yielded these V and J calls. In this sample the table shows around 600,000 distinct CDR3 sequences, over 12% of which occur a single time. The ten top clones hold around 7% of the sample.

The source is a woman younger than 35 with Graves' ophthalmopathy. Here the chain combines TRBV27 and TRBJ1-1, with the D gene uncertain. Material for sequencing was blood. The CDR3 has the sequence CASSTRAAMNTEAFF. The nucleotide sequence reads TGTGCCAGCAGTACAAGGGCCGCCATGAACACTGAAGCTTTCTTT.